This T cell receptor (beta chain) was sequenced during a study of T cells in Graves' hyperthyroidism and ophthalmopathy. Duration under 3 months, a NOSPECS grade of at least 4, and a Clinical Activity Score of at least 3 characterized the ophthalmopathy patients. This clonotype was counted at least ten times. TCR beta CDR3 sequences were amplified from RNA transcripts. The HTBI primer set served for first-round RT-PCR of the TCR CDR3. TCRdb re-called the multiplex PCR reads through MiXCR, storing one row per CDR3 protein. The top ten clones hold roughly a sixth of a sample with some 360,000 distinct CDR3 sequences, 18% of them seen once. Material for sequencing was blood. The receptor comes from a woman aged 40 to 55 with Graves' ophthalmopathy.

For the CDR3, the DNA is TGTGCCAGCAGTTACGTCCTCCGTAGACAGGGACGTGGCGGGGAGCTGTTTTTT. Translation: CASSYVLRRQGRGGELFF. This sequence joins TRBV6-2 or TRBV6-3 and TRBJ2-2; 7 positions agree with TRBD1. With 2 bases clipped from V and 7 bases from J, the junction kept 16 bases outside the gene matches. This CDR3 contains 18 residues. Per germline, CDR1 MNHEY and CDR2 SVGEGT.